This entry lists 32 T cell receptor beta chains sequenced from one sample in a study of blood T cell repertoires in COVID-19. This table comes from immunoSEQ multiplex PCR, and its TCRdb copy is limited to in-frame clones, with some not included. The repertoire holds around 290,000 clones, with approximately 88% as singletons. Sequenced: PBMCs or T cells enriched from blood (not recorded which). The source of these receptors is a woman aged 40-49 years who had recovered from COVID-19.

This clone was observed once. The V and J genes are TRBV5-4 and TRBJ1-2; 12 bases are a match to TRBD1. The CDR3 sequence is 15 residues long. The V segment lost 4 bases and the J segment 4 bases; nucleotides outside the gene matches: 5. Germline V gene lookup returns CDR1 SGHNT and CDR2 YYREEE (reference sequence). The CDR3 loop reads CASSPGTGGFYGYTF. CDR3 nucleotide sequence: TGTGCCAGCAGCCCTGGGACAGGGGGCTTCTATGGCTACACCTTC. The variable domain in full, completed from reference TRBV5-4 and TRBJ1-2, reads ETGVTQSPTHLIKTRGQQVTLRCSSQSGHNTVSWYQQALGQGPQFIFQYYREEENGRGNFPPRFSGLQFPNYSSELNVNALELDDSALYLCASSPGTGGFYGYTFGSGTRLTVV.

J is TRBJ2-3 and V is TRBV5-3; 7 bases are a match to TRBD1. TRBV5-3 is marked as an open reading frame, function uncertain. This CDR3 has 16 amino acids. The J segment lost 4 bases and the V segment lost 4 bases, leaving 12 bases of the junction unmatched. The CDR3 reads CARSLRTGSISDTQYF. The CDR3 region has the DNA TGTGCCAGAAGCCTTCGGACAGGTTCTATATCAGATACGCAGTATTTT.

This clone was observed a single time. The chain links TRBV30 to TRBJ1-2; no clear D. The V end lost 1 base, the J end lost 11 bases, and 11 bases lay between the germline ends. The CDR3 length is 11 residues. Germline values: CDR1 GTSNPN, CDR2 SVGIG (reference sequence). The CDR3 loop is CAWSAELVYTF. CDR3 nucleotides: TGTGCCTGGAGTGCCGAACTTGTGTACACCTTC.

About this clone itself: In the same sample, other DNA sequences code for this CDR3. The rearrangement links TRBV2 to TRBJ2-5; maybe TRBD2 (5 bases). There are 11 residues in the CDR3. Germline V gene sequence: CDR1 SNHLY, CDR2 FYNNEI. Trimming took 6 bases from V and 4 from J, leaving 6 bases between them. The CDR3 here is CASSAGETQYF. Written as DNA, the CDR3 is TGTGCCAGCAGCGCGGGAGAGACCCAGTACTTC.

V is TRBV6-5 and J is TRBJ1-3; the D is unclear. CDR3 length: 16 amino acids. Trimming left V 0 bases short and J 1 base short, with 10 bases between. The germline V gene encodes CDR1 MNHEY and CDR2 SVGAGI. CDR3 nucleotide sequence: TGTGCCAGCAGTTACTCGGGCCGAAGGTCTGGAAACACCATATATTTT. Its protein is CASSYSGRRSGNTIYF.

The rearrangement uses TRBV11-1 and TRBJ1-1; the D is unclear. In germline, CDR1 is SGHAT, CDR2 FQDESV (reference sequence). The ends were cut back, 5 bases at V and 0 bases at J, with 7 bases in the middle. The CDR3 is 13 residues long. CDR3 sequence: CASSHLMNTEAFF. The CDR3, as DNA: TGTGCCAGCAGCCACTTAATGAACACTGAAGCTTTCTTT.

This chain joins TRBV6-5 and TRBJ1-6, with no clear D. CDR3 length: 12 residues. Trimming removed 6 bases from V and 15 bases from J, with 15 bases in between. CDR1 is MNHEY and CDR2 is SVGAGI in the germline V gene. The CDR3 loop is CASSETFYHLHF. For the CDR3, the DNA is TGTGCCAGCAGCGAGACTTTTTATCACCTCCACTTT.

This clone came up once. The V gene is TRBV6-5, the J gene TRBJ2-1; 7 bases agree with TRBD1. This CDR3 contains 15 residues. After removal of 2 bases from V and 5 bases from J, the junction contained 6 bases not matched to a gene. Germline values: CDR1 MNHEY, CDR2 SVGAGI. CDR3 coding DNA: TGTGCCAGCAGTTACAGGGACAGTCTACACAATGAGCAGTTCTTC. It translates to CASSYRDSLHNEQFF.

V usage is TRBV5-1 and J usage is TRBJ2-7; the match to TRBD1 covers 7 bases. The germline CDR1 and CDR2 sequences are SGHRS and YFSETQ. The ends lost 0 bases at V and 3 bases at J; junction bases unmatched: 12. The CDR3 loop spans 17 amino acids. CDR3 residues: CASSLARSGQAFYEQYF. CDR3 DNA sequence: TGCGCCAGCAGCTTGGCAAGGTCCGGACAGGCTTTCTACGAGCAGTACTTC.

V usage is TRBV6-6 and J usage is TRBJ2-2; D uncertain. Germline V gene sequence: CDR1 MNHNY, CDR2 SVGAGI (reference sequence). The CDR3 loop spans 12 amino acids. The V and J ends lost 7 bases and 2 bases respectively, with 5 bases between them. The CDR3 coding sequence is TGTGCCAGCACCCCAAACACCGGGGAGCTGTTTTTT. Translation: CASTPNTGELFF.

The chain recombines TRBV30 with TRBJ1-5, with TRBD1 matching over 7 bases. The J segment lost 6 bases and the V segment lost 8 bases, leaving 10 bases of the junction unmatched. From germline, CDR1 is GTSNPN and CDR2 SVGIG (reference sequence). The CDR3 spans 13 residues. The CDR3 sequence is CAQAGGGGQPQHF. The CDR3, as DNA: TGTGCCCAAGCAGGGGGAGGAGGTCAGCCCCAGCATTTT.

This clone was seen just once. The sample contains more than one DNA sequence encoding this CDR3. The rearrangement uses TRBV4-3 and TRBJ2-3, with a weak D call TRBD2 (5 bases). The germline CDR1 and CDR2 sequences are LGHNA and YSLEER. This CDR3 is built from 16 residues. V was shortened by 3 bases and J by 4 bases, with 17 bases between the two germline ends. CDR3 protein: CASSQDRSRGSDTQYF. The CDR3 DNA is TGCGCCAGCAGCCAGGATCGATCTCGGGGTTCAGATACGCAGTATTTT.

CDR3 amino acids: CASSRRQSTDTQYF. Written as DNA, the CDR3 is TGTGCCAGTAGTAGACGACAGTCCACAGATACGCAGTATTTT. V is TRBV19 and J is TRBJ2-3; a possible D gene is TRBD1 (5 bases). The CDR3 consists of 14 residues. CDR1 is LNHDA, CDR2 SQIVND, per germline (reference sequence). Trimming removed 4 bases at V and 2 bases at J, with 10 bases between.

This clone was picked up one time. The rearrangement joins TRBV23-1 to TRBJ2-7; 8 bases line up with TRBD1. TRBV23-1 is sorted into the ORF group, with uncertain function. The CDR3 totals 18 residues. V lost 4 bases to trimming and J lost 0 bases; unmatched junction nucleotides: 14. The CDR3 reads CASSLWTGNITSSYEQYF. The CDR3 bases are TGCGCCAGCAGTCTCTGGACAGGGAACATCACAAGCTCCTACGAGCAGTACTTC.

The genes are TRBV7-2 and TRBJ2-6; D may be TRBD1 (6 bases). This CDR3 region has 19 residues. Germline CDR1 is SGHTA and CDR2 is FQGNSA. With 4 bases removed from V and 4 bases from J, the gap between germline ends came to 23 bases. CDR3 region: CASSSQGIRGESGANVLTF. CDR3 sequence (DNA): TGTGCCAGCAGCTCACAAGGGATCAGGGGAGAATCAGGGGCCAACGTCCTGACTTTC.

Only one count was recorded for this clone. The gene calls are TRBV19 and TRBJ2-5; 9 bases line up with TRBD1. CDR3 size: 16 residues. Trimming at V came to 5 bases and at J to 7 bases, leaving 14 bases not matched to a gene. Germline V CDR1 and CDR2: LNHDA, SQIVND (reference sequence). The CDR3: CASSSRTGVAVATQYF. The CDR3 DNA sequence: TGTGCCAGTAGTTCTCGGACAGGGGTAGCCGTAGCGACCCAGTACTTC.

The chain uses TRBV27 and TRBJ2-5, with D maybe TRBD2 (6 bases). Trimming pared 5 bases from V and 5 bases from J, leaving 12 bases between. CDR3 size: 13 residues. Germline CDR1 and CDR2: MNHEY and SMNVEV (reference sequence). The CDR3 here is CASSKRTTETQYF. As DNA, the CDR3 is TGTGCCAGCAGTAAAAGGACTACCGAGACCCAGTACTTC.

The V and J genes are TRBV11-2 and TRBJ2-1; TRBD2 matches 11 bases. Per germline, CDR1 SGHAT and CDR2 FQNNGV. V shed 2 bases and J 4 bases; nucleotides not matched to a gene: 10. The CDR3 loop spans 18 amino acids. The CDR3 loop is CASSLKVTGTSGYNEQFF. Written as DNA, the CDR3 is TGTGCCAGCAGCTTAAAAGTAACCGGGACTAGCGGTTACAATGAGCAGTTCTTC. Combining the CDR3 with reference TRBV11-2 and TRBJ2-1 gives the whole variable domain EAGVAQSPRYKIIEKRQSVAFWCNPISGHATLYWYQQILGQGPKLLIQFQNNGVVDDSQLPKDRFSAERLKGVDSTLKIQPAKLEDSAVYLCASSLKVTGTSGYNEQFFGPGTRLTVL.

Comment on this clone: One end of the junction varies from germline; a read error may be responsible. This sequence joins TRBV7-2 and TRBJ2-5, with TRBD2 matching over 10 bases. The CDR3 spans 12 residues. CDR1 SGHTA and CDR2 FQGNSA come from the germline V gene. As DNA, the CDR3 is TGTGCCAGCAGCCCGCTTGAAGGACTAGCGGACTTC. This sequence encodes CASSPLEGLADF.

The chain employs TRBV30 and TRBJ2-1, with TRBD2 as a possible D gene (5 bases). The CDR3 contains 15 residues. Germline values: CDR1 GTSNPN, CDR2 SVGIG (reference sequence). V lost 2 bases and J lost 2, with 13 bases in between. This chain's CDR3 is CAWSRNGNAYNEQFF. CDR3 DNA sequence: TGTGCCTGGAGTCGGAACGGGAACGCCTACAATGAGCAGTTCTTC.

CDR3 loop: CASSWPRTGHGYTF. The CDR3 nucleotides read TGTGCCAGCAGCTGGCCCCGGACAGGCCATGGCTACACCTTC. The chain employs TRBV5-6 and TRBJ1-2; 7 bases agree with TRBD1. The CDR3 contains 14 residues. Germline CDR1 reads SGHDT; CDR2 reads YYEEEE. J lost 6 bases, V lost 3 bases, and 8 bases had no gene match.

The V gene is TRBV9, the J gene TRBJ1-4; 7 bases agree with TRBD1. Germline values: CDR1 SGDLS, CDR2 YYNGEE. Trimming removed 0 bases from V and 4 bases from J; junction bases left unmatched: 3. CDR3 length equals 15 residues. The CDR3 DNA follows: TGTGCCAGCAGCGTAGGGACAGGACTTAATGAAAAACTGTTTTTT. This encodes CASSVGTGLNEKLFF.

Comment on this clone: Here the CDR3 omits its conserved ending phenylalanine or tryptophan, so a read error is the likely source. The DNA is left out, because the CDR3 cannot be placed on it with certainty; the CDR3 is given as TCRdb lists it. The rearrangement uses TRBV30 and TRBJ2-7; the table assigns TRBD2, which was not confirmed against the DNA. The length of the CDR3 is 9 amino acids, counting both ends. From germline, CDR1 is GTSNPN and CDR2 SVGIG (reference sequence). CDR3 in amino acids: CAWDKVSGG.

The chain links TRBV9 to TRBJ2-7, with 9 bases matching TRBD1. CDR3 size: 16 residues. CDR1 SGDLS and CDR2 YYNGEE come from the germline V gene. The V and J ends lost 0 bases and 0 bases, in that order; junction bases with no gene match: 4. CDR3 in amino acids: CASSVGETGGSYEQYF. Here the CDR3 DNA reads TGTGCCAGCAGCGTAGGCGAGACAGGGGGCTCCTACGAGCAGTACTTC.

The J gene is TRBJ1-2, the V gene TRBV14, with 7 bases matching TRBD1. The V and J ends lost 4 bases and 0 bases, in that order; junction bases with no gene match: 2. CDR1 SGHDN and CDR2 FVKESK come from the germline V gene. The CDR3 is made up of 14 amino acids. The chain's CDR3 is CASSLGTANYGYTF. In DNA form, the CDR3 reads TGTGCCAGCAGCCTCGGGACAGCTAACTATGGCTACACCTTC.

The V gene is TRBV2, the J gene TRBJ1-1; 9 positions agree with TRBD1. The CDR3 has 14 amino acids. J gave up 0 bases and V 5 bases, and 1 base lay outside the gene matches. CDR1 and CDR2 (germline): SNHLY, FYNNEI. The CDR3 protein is CASSWTGVNTEAFF. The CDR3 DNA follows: TGTGCCAGCAGTTGGACAGGGGTGAACACTGAAGCTTTCTTT.

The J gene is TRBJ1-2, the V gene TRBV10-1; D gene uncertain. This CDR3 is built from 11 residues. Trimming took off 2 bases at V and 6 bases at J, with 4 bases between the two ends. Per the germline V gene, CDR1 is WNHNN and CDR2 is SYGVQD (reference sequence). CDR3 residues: CASSEPDGYTF. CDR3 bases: TGCGCCAGCAGTGAGCCAGATGGCTACACCTTC.

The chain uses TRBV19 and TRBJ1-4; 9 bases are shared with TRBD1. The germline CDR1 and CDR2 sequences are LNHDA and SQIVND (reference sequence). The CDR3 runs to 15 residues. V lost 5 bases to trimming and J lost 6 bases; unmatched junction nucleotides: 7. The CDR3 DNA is TGTGCCAGTAGTGCGACCGGGACAGGGCATGAAAAACTGTTTTTT. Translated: CASSATGTGHEKLFF.

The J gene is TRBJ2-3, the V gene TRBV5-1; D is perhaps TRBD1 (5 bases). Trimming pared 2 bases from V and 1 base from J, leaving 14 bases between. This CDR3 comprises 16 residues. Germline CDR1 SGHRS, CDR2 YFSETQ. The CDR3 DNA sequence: TGCGCCAGCAGCTTTCTTCCTACGACAGGCACAGATACGCAGTATTTT. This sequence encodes CASSFLPTTGTDTQYF.

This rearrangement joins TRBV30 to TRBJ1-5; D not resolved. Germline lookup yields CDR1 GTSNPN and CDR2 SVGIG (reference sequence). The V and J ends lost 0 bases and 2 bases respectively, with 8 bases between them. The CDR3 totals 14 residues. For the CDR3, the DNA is TGTGCCTGGAGTGTACCCGGAGGCAATCAGCCCCAGCATTTT. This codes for CAWSVPGGNQPQHF.

CDR3 in amino acids: CASSEGTSGMARRRDTQYF. The DNA for the CDR3 is TGCGCCAGCAGCGAGGGGACTAGCGGGATGGCGCGCCGTCGGGATACGCAGTATTTT. The J gene is TRBJ2-3, the V gene TRBV5-1, with 13 bases matching TRBD2. The CDR3 has 19 residues. Trimming took 4 bases from V and 6 from J; bases not matched to a gene: 17. Germline V gives CDR1 SGHRS, CDR2 YFSETQ. The whole variable domain, filled in from reference TRBV5-1 and TRBJ2-3, reads KAGVTQTPRYLIKTRGQQVTLSCSPISGHRSVSWYQQTPGQGLQFLFEYFSETQRNKGNFPGRFSGRQFSNSRSEMNVSTLELGDSALYLCASSEGTSGMARRRDTQYFGPGTRLTVL.

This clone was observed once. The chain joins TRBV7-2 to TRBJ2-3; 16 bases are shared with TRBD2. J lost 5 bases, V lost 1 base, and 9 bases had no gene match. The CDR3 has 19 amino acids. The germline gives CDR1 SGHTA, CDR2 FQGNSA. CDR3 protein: CASSLDWGLAGGRRDTQYF. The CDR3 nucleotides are TGTGCCAGCAGCTTAGATTGGGGACTAGCGGGAGGGCGTAGAGATACGCAGTATTTT.